This TCR beta chain was documented in a study of blood T cell repertoires in COVID-19. On the study more broadly: Some COVID-19 samples were acute and others convalescent; all came from the United States, Italy and Spain.

The CDR3 spans 16 residues. Germline V gene data show CDR1 as SGHDT and CDR2 as YYEEEE. Trimming removed 2 bases from V and 3 bases from J; junction bases left unmatched: 5. This clone was seen only once. TCRdb's copy holds only in-frame clones and misses some; the assay was immunoSEQ multiplex PCR. The sample holds around 260,000 clones, about nine tenths seen once. This clonotype originated in a woman in her 30s who had recovered from COVID-19. The chain couples TRBV5-6 to TRBJ2-5, with TRBD2 matching 12 bases. The sample was PBMCs or T cells enriched from blood (not recorded which). The CDR3 nucleotides read TGTGCCAGCAGCTTTCGGACTAGCGGGAAGGAAGAGACCCAGTACTTC. Translating gives CASSFRTSGKEETQYF. Full variable domain (rest looked up from reference TRBV5-6 and TRBJ2-5): DAGVTQSPTHLIKTRGQQVTLRCSPKSGHDTVSWYQQALGQGPQFIFQYYEEEERQRGNFPDRFSGHQFPNYSSELNVNALLLGDSALYLCASSFRTSGKEETQYFGPGTRLLVL.